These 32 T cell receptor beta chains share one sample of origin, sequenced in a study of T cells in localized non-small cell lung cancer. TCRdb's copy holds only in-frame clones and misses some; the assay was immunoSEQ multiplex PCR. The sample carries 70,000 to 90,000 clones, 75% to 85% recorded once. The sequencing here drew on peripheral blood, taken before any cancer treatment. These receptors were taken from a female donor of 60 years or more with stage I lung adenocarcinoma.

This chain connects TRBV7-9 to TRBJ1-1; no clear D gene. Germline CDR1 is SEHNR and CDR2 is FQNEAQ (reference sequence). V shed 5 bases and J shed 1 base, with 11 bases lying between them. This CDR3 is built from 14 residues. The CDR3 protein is CASSPILGNTEAFF. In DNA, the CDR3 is TGTGCCAGCAGCCCCATCCTGGGGAACACTGAAGCTTTCTTT.

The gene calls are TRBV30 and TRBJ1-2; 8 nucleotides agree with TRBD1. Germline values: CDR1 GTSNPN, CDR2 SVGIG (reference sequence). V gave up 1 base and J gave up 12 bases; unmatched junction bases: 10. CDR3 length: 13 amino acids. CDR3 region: CAWSAGTGSRHTF. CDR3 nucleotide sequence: TGTGCCTGGAGTGCCGGGACAGGATCCAGGCACACCTTC.

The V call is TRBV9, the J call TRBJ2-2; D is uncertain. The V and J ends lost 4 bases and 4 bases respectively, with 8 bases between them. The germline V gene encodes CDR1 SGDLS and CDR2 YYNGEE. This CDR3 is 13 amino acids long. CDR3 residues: CASSPYGTGELFF. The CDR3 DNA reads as TGTGCCAGCAGCCCTTATGGCACCGGGGAGCTGTTTTTT.

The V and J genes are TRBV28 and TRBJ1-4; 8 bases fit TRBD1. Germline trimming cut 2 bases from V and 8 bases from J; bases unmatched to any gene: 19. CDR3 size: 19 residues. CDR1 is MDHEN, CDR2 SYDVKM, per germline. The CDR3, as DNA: TGTGCCAGCAGTTTACAGAACTTAAGACAGGGGACGGGTAGGGAAAAACTGTTTTTT. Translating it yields CASSLQNLRQGTGREKLFF.

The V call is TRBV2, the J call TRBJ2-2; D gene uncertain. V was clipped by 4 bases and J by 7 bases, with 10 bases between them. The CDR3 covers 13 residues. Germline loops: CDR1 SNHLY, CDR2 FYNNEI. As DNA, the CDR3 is TGTGCCAGCAGTGTTGGATGGGGCGGGGAGCTGTTTTTT. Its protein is CASSVGWGGELFF.

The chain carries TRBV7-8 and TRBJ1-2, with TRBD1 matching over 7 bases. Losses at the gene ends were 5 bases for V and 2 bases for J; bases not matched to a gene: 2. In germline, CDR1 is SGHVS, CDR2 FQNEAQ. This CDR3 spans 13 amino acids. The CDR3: CASSDRVNYGYTF. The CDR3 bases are TGTGCCAGCAGCGACAGGGTCAACTATGGCTACACCTTC.

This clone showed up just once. The CDR3 reads CASSYSTAENTEAFF. The CDR3 bases are TGTGCCAGCAGTTACTCGACGGCGGAGAACACTGAAGCTTTCTTT. The chain joins TRBV6-5 to TRBJ1-1; D gene ambiguous. The germline gives CDR1 MNHEY, CDR2 SVGAGI. V was clipped by 0 bases and J by 1 base, with 9 bases between them. The CDR3 totals 15 residues.

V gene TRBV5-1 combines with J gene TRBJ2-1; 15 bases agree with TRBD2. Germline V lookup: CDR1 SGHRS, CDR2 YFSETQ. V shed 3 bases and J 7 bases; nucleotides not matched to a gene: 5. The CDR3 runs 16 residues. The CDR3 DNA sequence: TGCGCCAGCAGCTCCCTAGGGACTAGCGGGAGGAATGAGCAGTTCTTC. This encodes CASSSLGTSGRNEQFF.

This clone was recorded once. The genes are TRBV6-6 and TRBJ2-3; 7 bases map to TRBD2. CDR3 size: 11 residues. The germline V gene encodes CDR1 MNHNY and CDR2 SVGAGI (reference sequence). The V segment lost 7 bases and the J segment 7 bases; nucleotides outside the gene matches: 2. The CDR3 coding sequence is TGTGCCAGCAACGGGGGGAATACGCAGTATTTT. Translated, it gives CASNGGNTQYF.

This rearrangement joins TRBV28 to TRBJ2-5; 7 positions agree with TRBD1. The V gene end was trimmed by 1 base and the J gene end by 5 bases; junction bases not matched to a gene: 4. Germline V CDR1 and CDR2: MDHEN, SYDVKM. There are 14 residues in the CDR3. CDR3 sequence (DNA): TGTGCCAGCAGTTTATTACAGGGGTGGGAGACCCAGTACTTC. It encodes CASSLLQGWETQYF.

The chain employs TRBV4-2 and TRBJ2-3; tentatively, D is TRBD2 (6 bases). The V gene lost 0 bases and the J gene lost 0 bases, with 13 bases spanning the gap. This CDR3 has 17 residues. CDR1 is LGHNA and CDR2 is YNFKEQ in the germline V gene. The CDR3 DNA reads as TGTGCCAGCAGCCAAGATACGGCGGGATCTAGCACAGATACGCAGTATTTT. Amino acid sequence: CASSQDTAGSSTDTQYF.

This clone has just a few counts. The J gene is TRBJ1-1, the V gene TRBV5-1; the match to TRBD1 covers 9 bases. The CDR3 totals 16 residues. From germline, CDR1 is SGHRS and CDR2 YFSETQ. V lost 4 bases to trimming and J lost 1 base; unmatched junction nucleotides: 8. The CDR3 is CASSTGQGLENTEAFF. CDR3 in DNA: TGCGCCAGCAGCACCGGACAGGGGTTGGAGAACACTGAAGCTTTCTTT.

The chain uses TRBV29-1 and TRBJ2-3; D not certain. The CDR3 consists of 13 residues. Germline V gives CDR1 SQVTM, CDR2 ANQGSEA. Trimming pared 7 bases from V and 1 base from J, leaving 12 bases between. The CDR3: CSAPLGRTDTQYF. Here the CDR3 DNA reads TGCAGCGCACCGCTTGGCCGCACAGATACGCAGTATTTT.

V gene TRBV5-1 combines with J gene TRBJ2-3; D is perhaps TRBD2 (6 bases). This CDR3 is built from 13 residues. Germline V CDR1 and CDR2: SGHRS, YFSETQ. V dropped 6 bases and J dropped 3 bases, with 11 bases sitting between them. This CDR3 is CASNLGGTDTQYF. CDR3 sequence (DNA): TGCGCCAGCAACCTCGGAGGGACAGATACGCAGTATTTT.

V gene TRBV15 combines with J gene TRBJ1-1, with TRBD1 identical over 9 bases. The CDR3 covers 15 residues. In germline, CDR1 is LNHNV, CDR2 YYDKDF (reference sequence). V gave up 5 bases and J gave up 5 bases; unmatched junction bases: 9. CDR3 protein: CATSEPQGARTEAFF. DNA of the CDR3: TGTGCCACCAGCGAACCACAGGGGGCGCGGACTGAAGCTTTCTTT.

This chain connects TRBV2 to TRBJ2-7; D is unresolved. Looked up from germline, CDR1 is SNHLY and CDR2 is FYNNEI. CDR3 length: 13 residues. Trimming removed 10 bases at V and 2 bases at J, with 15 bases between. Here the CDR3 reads CATRHGPTYEQYF. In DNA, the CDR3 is TGTGCCACCAGACACGGCCCTACCTACGAGCAGTACTTC.

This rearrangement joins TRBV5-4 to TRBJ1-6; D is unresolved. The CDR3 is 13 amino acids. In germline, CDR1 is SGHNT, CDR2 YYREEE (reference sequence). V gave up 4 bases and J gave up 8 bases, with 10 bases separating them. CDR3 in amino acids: CASSLGWDSPLHF. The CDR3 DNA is TGTGCCAGCAGCCTTGGGTGGGATTCACCCCTCCACTTT.

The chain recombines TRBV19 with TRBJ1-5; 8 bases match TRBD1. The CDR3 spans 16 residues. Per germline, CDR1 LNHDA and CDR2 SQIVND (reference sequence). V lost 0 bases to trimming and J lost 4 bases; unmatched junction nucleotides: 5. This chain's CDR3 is CASSIETGTGNQPQHF. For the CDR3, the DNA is TGTGCCAGTAGTATAGAAACCGGGACAGGAAATCAGCCCCAGCATTTT.

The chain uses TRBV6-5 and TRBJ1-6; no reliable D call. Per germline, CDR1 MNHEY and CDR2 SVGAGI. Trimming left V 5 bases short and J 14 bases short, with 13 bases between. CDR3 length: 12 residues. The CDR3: CASSEGGITLHF. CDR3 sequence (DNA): TGTGCCAGCAGTGAAGGTGGGATCACCCTCCACTTT.

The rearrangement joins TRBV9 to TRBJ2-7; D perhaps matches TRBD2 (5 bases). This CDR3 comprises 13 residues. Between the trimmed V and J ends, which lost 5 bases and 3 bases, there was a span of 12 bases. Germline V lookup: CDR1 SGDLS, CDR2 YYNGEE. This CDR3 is CASSRTSSYEQYF. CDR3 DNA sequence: TGTGCCAGCAGTCGGACTTCAAGCTACGAGCAGTACTTC.

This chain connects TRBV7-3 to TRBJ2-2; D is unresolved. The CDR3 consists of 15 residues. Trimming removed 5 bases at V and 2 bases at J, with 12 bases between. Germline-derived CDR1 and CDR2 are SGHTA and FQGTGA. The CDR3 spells CASSPTTSNTGELFF. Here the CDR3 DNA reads TGTGCCAGCAGCCCGACGACATCAAACACCGGGGAGCTGTTTTTT.

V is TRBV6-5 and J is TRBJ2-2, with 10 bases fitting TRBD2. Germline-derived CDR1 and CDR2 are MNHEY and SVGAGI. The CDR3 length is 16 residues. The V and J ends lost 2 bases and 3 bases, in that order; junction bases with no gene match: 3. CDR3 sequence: CASSYRLAGDTGELFF. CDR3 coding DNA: TGTGCCAGCAGTTACCGACTAGCGGGCGACACCGGGGAGCTGTTTTTT.

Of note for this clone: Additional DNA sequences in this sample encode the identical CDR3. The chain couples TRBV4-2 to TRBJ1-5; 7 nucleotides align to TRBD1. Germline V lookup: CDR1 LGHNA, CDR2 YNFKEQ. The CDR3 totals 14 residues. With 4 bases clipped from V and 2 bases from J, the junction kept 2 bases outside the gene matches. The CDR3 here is CASSPTGGNQPQHF. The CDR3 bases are TGTGCCAGCAGCCCCACAGGGGGCAATCAGCCCCAGCATTTT.

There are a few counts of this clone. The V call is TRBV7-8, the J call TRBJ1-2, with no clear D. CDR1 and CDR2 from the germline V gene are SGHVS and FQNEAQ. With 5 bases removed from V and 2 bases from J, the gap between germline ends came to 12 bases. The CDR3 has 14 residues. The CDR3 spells CASSPQPRNYGYTF. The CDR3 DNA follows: TGTGCCAGCAGCCCTCAGCCACGGAACTATGGCTACACCTTC.

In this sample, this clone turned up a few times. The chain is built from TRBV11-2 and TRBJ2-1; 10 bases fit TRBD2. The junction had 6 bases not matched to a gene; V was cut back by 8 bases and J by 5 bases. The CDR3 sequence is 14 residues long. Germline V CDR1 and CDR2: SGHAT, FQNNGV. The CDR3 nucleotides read TGTGCCAGCGCGCCGGGACTAGCGAACAATGAGCAGTTCTTC. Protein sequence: CASAPGLANNEQFF.

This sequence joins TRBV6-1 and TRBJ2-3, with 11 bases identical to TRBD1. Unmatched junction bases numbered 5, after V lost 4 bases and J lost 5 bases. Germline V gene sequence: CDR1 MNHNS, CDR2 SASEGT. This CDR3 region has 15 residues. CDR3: CASSARTGGIDTQYF. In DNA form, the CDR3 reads TGTGCCAGCAGTGCAAGGACAGGGGGCATAGATACGCAGTATTTT.

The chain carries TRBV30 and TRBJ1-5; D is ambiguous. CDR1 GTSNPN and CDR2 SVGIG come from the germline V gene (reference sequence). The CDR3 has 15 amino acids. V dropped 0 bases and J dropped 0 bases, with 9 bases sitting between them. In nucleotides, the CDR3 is TGTGCCTGGAGTGTGGGAACCTATAGCAATCAGCCCCAGCATTTT. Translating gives CAWSVGTYSNQPQHF.

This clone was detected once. Here the CDR3 reads CASSDLVQGVVAFF. The DNA of the CDR3 is TGTGCCAGCAGCGACCTGGTGCAGGGGGTTGTTGCTTTCTTT. J is TRBJ1-1 and V is TRBV2; 7 bases are shared with TRBD1. The CDR3 has 14 amino acids. After removal of 6 bases from V and 11 bases from J, the junction contained 15 bases not matched to a gene. Germline CDR1 and CDR2: SNHLY and FYNNEI.

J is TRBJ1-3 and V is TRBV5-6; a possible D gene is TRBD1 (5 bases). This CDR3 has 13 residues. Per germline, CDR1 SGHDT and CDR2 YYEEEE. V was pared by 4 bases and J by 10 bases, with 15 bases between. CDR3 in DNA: TGTGCCAGCAGCCCGCAGGGCCTTGGGACCATATATTTT. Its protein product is CASSPQGLGTIYF.

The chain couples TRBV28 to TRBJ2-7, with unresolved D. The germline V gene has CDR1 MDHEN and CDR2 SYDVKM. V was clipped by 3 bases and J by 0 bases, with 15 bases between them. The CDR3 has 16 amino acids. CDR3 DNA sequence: TGTGCCAGCAGTTTGCCCACCCGTAAACCCTCCTACGAGCAGTACTTC. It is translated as CASSLPTRKPSYEQYF.

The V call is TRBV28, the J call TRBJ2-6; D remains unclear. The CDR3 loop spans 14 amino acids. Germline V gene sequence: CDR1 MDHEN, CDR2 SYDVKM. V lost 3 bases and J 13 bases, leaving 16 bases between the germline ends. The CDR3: CASSLSPSGTVLTF. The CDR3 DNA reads TGTGCCAGCAGTTTGAGTCCTAGTGGTACGGTCCTGACTTTC.

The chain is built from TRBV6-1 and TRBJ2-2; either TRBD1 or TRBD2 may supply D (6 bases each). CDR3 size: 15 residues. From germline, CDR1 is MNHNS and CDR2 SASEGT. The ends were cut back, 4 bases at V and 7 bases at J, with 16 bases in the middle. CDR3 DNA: TGTGCCAGCAGTGTTCTCCCGGGGGCTATCGGGGAGCTGTTTTTT. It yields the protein CASSVLPGAIGELFF.